This section outlines one T cell receptor (beta chain) sequence together with its context. This sample was included in a study of cytomegalovirus exposure and HLA in healthy donors. Looking at the study overall: The use of the same platform for the approximately 130 validation repertoires and the roughly 680 first-cohort repertoires was reported by a later analysis.

Per the germline V gene, CDR1 is SGHRS and CDR2 is YFSETQ. The CDR3 runs 19 residues. Losses at the gene ends were 3 bases for V and 10 bases for J; bases not matched to a gene: 22. Sequenced by immunoSEQ multiplex PCR; TCRdb stores in-frame clones only, minus some. This sample has fewer than 85,000 clones, with 90% to 97% found just once. This TCR came from a woman between 18 and 29 years old in good health and CMV-seronegative. The sequencing input was PBMCs. V and J are TRBV5-1 and TRBJ2-1; the match to TRBD2 covers 10 bases. CDR3 region: CASSSTRLAGVVSNGEQFF. CDR3 bases: TGCGCCAGCAGCTCCACTAGGCTAGCGGGGGTCGTTTCCAACGGGGAGCAGTTCTTC.